This is a list of T cell receptor beta chains from one sample in a study of control samples from healthy donors and cancer patients. Data came from immunoSEQ multiplex PCR; TCRdb stores just in-frame clones and leaves some out. The data hold about 92,000 clones, with more than 75% observed a single time. Sequences were obtained from blood. These receptors all come from a woman aged 60-70 years in good health. Both conserved end residues are part of each CDR3. Fields, in order: J gene, D gene, clone size, V gene, CDR3 DNA, CDR3 protein. The D gene is left open where the match is weak. For some rows the clone size is stated as once, few or many, or as a class when expanded; others skip it.

TRBJ1-1 | NA | NA | TRBV7-9 | TGTGCCAGCAGCCCGGGAAACCGACAGAACACTGAAGCTTTCTTT | CASSPGNRQNTEAFF
TRBJ1-1 | NA | NA | TRBV19 | TGTGCCAGTAGTGGGAGGGAACGTGTGGCTGAAGCTTTCTTT | CASSGRERVAEAFF
TRBJ2-1 | NA | once | TRBV29-1 | TGCAGCGTTGCCGCCAGGGGTTCCTACAATGAGCAGTTCTTC | CSVAARGSYNEQFF
TRBJ2-1 | TRBD2 | NA | TRBV5-1 | TGCGCCAGCAGCCCGACTAGCGGGGGAGTCTACAATGAGCAGTTCTTC | CASSPTSGGVYNEQFF
TRBJ1-2 | NA | NA | TRBV4-3 | TGCGCCAGCAGCCAGGCCCGGGGAGTTAACTATGGCTACACCTTC | CASSQARGVNYGYTF
TRBJ1-2 | NA | NA | TRBV6-6 | TGTGCCAGCAGACCCACGGGGGTTAACTATGGCTACACCTTC | CASRPTGVNYGYTF
TRBJ1-4 | NA | once | TRBV9 | TGTGCCAGCAGCTCAAGGACGGGGGGGGAACTGTTTTTT | CASSSRTGGELFF
TRBJ2-4 | NA | NA | TRBV4-1 | TGCGCCAGCAGCCAAGTACGGCTAGTAGCCAAAAACATTCAGTACTTC | CASSQVRLVAKNIQYF
TRBJ2-2 | NA | NA | TRBV2 | TGTGCCAGCAGTGGTCTAGCCCTGAACACCGGGGAGCTGTTTTTT | CASSGLALNTGELFF
TRBJ1-3 | TRBD1 | NA | TRBV19 | TGTGCCAGTAGTATAGACCGACAGGGGCGTTCTGGAAACACCATATATTTT | CASSIDRQGRSGNTIYF
TRBJ1-2 | NA | NA | TRBV12-5 | TGTGCTAGTGGTTTAGAGGTCTATGGCTACACCTTC | CASGLEVYGYTF
TRBJ2-3 | TRBD2 | NA | TRBV3-1/TRBV3-2 | TGTGCCAGCAGCCAGTTTAGCGGGTCTCGCACAGATACGCAGTATTTT | CASSQFSGSRTDTQYF
TRBJ2-7 | NA | NA | TRBV19 | TGTGCCAGTAGTCCAGGGAACTACGAGCAGTACTTC | CASSPGNYEQYF
TRBJ2-3 | NA | NA | TRBV7-9 | TGTGCCAGCAGCCCCCAGGACAGTGCAGATACGCAGTATTTT | CASSPQDSADTQYF
TRBJ2-5 | NA | NA | TRBV18 | TGTGCCAGCTCACCCTCAATAGGGTCCCAGTACTTC | CASSPSIGSQYF
TRBJ1-4 | NA | NA | TRBV10-3 | TGTGCCATCAGTGAGTCGACGGGAATCGAAAAACTGTTTTTT | CAISESTGIEKLFF
TRBJ1-2 | TRBD1 | few | TRBV2 | TGTGCCAGCAGTGAGGAGGACAGGGGCTTTGACTACACCTTC | CASSEEDRGFDYTF
TRBJ2-1 | NA | NA | TRBV5-5 | TGTGCCAGCAGCTCGATGACATTAGCCGGTGAGCAGTTCTTC | CASSSMTLAGEQFF
TRBJ1-5 | NA | NA | TRBV2 | TGTGCCAGCAGTGAAGAACGGGGGGGTTATCAGCCCCAGCATTTT | CASSEERGGYQPQHF
TRBJ1-2 | TRBD1 | NA | TRBV28 | TGTGCCAGCAGTTTGAGAGGGGGCGGAAGGAACTATGGCTACACCTTC | CASSLRGGGRNYGYTF
TRBJ1-3 | TRBD1 | NA | TRBV5-6 | TGTGCCAGCAGCCTGGGACAGATCTCTGGAAACACCATATATTTT | CASSLGQISGNTIYF
TRBJ2-7 | NA | NA | TRBV6-5 | TGTGCCAGTGGGGCCTACGAGCAGTACTTC | CASGAYEQYF
TRBJ2-6 | NA | NA | TRBV7-2 | TGTGCCAGCAGCTTAACAGGTTACAGCTCTGGGGCCAACGTCCTGACTTTC | CASSLTGYSSGANVLTF
TRBJ1-4 | TRBD1 | NA | TRBV24-1 | TGTGCCACCAGTGCCGGCACGACAGGGGGCAATGAAAAACTGTTTTTT | CATSAGTTGGNEKLFF
TRBJ2-3 | NA | NA | TRBV19 | TGTGCCAGTAGTTCCCAGGGAGACACAGATACGCAGTATTTT | CASSSQGDTDTQYF
TRBJ1-6 | TRBD1 | NA | TRBV25-1 | TGTGCCAGCAGAACACAGGGGGTCCACTCACCCCTCCACTTT | CASRTQGVHSPLHF
TRBJ1-6 | NA | NA | TRBV28 | TGTGCCAGCAATAGTCCCCCCGGGACCCTCCACTTT | CASNSPPGTLHF
TRBJ1-3 | NA | NA | TRBV5-6 | TGTGCCAGCAGCTCGACGGGACTGACCTCTGGAAACACCATATATTTT | CASSSTGLTSGNTIYF
TRBJ1-2 | TRBD1 | NA | TRBV19 | TGTGCCAGTAGTATAGGAGAGGGGGCTATTGGCTACACCTTC | CASSIGEGAIGYTF
TRBJ2-5 | NA | NA | TRBV6-6 | TGTGCCAGCAGGGACACCTTGCGGGAGACCCAGTACTTC | CASRDTLRETQYF
TRBJ1-3 | TRBD1 | once | TRBV6-5 | TGTGCCAGCAGAAAGGGGGCGCGGAACACCATATATTTT | CASRKGARNTIYF
TRBJ1-3 | NA | once | TRBV12-5 | TGTGCTAGTGCCCTACTCAGTGGCTCTGGAAACACCATATATTTT | CASALLSGSGNTIYF
TRBJ2-1 | TRBD2 | NA | TRBV7-2 | TGTGCCAGCACCCGAACCGGGCTAGCGGGTGGCCAGGGGGAGCAGTTCTTC | CASTRTGLAGGQGEQFF
TRBJ2-3 | NA | NA | TRBV18 | TGTGCCAGCTCACGGCAGGGAGCTAGCACAGATACGCAGTATTTT | CASSRQGASTDTQYF
TRBJ2-3 | NA | NA | TRBV6-5 | TGTGCCAGCAGTTCGGGGAACACAGATACGCAGTATTTT | CASSSGNTDTQYF
TRBJ1-6 | TRBD1 | few | TRBV7-9 | TGTGCCAGCAGCCCTGAGGGACAGGGTTACAATTCACCCCTCCACTTT | CASSPEGQGYNSPLHF
TRBJ1-4 | NA | NA | TRBV6-2/TRBV6-3 | TGTGCCAGCAGTTACTCGAGACGAAGACCGGGAGAAAAACTGTTTTTT | CASSYSRRRPGEKLFF
TRBJ1-6 | NA | once | TRBV14 | TGTGCCAGCAGCCAGACAGACTATAATTCACCCCTCCACTTT | CASSQTDYNSPLHF
TRBJ2-5 | NA | few | TRBV29-1 | TGCAGCGTTGGAAGGTTCCAAGAGACCCAGTACTTC | CSVGRFQETQYF
TRBJ1-1 | NA | NA | TRBV29-1 | TGCAGCGTTCGTCCCGCTGCGGCCCTCTACACTGAAGCTTTCTTT | CSVRPAAALYTEAFF
TRBJ2-7 | NA | NA | TRBV11-2 | TGTGCCAGCAGCTTTGGCGGGACGGCAACCTACGAGCAGTACTTC | CASSFGGTATYEQYF
TRBJ1-2 | NA | NA | TRBV6-5 | TGTGCCAGCAGAACCGCAGGAGCTAACTATGGCTACACCTTC | CASRTAGANYGYTF
TRBJ2-2 | TRBD2 | NA | TRBV2 | TGTGCCAGCAGTGGACTAGCGGGAGGTGTCGGGGAGCTGTTTTTT | CASSGLAGGVGELFF
TRBJ2-7 | NA | NA | TRBV6-5 | TGTGCCAGCAGCTTCGACAGATATGACTACGAGCAGTACTTC | CASSFDRYDYEQYF
TRBJ1-6 | NA | NA | TRBV10-2 | TGCGCCAGCAGTGACCCGGACAGTTCACCCCTCCACTTT | CASSDPDSSPLHF
TRBJ1-2 | NA | NA | TRBV18 | TGTGCCAGCTCACCAAGCCCGCGAAACTATGGCTACACCTTC | CASSPSPRNYGYTF
TRBJ1-6 | NA | NA | TRBV4-3 | TGCGCCAGCAGCCAAGAGCAGGGAATCAATTCACCCCTCCACTTT | CASSQEQGINSPLHF
TRBJ1-2 | NA | NA | TRBV27 | TGTGCCAGCAGTTTTTATTCGCCAGGAGCTAACTATGGCTACACCTTC | CASSFYSPGANYGYTF
TRBJ2-7 | TRBD1 | NA | TRBV10-3 | TGTGCCATCAGTGTTGAGGGGACAGGGATCTACGAGCAGTACTTC | CAISVEGTGIYEQYF